Included here is one T cell receptor beta chain sequence, with context. Its antigen is not known. Repertoires were generated with immunoSEQ multiplex PCR, while TCRdb's copy carries only in-frame clones and drops some. This sample has tens of thousands of clones, with roughly 80% found just once. The record originates from a study of a mutant IDH1 vaccine in newly diagnosed glioma. Study-wide background: The first vaccination came 4-6 weeks after radiotherapy alone, or with temozolomide cycles. Study observations and caveats: It was 93.3% of patients that developed vaccine-induced immune responses.

Germline CDR1 reads SGHDT; CDR2 reads YYEEEE. This CDR3 has 14 amino acids. The V end lost 0 bases, the J end lost 2 bases, and 7 bases lay between the germline ends. This sample's time point: week 47, end of study. One vaccine dose held 300 ug of mutant IDH1 20-mer peptide and came with topical imiquimod. In every donor, the tumor was a new WHO grade 3 or 4 IDH1-mutant, ATRX-lost astrocytoma. This receptor was obtained from a woman aged 45-65 years with glioma. Specimen: PBMCs, collected from a glioma patient whose treatment included an IDH1 peptide vaccine. The chain recombines TRBV5-6 with TRBJ2-3; D call uncertain. The CDR3 DNA reads as TGTGCCAGCAGCTTGGCTGGCTCCACAGATACGCAGTATTTT. Amino acid sequence: CASSLAGSTDTQYF.